This TCR beta chain was obtained from a study of cytomegalovirus exposure and HLA in healthy donors (dated by TCRdb to 2016 to 2017). Background for the entire study: An earlier analysis of a few hundred of the donors reported approximately 260 Gb of sequence data and around 110 million unique TCR beta sequences obtained from 180 million or so T cells. In addition to the first cohort of roughly 670 subjects, a separate validation cohort of approximately 120 different subjects was used. Donor age, sex, ethnicity and CMV serostatus were compiled together with the repertoire data. Several DR-DQ haplotypes were treated as single units for association and clustering because of strong linkage in the cohort. A later genetic analysis used genome-wide SNP genotypes for about 65% of the 666 donors, treating that subset as a discovery cohort. Every repertoire in the discovery cohort had been generated on one and the same sequencing platform. Class I and class II HLA loci were covered by the typing at four-digit resolution. To predict cytomegalovirus infection status, the study combined high-throughput TCR immunosequencing, statistical association of individual TCRs with disease status, and machine learning. The number of typed donors differed by locus: about 629-630 for A, B, C, DRB1 and DQB1; approximately 540 for DQA1; 606 for DPA1; and some 450 for DPB1. Rather than using new phenotypic data, the later analysis identified candidate immune exposures from TCR beta sequences and from how often those sequences occurred across donors. An earlier analysis of around 640 of the donors used high-throughput TCR beta sequencing to judge whether each TCR beta V gene segment behaved as functional or pseudogenic. An early release that covered approximately 600 HLA-typed donors contained around 300 gigabases of sequencing data and 65 million to 100 million unique TCR sequences. The study used immunosequencing to profile the T cell repertoires of 600 to 850 subjects and linked those repertoires to cytomegalovirus serostatus. Among under 450 genotyped donors of the cohort, an average of about 240,000 unique TCR beta nucleotide sequences were sequenced per donor, roughly 18% of them non-productive. Among the approximately 430 genotyped donors, around 81% belonged to the genetic ancestry cluster associated with self-reported Caucasian donors. To study patterns of TCR occurrence, a later analysis re-analyzed previously published TCR beta repertoires from 550 to 800 donors and added high-resolution HLA genotyping. The study aimed to test whether signatures of past pathogen exposure could be identified by cataloging public T cell receptors.

Overall study outcomes, separate from this receptor: A later analysis found that HLA-associated TCR beta chains were more clonally expanded and had lower generation probabilities than equally common non-associated chains. Linkage disequilibrium might explain the correlated functional status among segregating V segments, but an unknown experimental factor could not be ruled out. The study gave a list of 150 to 200 TCR beta chains associated with cytomegalovirus. A later analysis associated about 18,000 TCR beta sequences with specific HLA alleles at a false discovery rate of 0.05. This cohort had only TCR beta chains sequenced, and the lack of alpha or paired-chain data limited which features could be detected. A later analysis found that TCR association rates varied across HLA loci, with DRB1 alleles showing the most associated TCRs and HLA-C alleles the fewest. For the cohort, immune exposure information was limited to CMV serostatus. In a later analysis, most CMV-associated TCR beta chains were found to appear HLA-restricted, with HLA associations seemingly driven largely by CMV exposure. A few of the identified cytomegalovirus-associated TCR beta chains were confirmed in vitro to be specific for cytomegalovirus antigens. The authors suggested that the approach could potentially be extended to other disease states and immunological phenotypes. Broadly in line with IMGT annotations, most TCR beta V segments showed up in productive rearrangements about 87% or about 30% of the time in an earlier analysis of under 700 of the donors. The classifier was reported to diagnose cytomegalovirus status with high specificity and sensitivity in both the original and validation cohorts. Several of the top co-occurrence clusters appeared to be linked to parvovirus B19, influenza, CMV and Epstein-Barr virus, according to a later analysis. Most TCR sequences were observed very rarely across donors, whereas some public TCRs were present in many individuals. Because HLA typing was missing for some donors at each locus, association tests included only the typed subset. A further reported finding was that TCR beta sequences accurately predicted the HLA-A and HLA-B alleles for most subjects in the first cohort. Because counts were too low, roughly 17 rarely observed V segments, including chromosome 9 orphons, were left out of the earlier analysis of a few hundred of the donors. A group of highly shared sequence variants was considered likely to be a technical artifact of the sequencing pipeline. V-gene and J-gene trimming of TCR beta chains was associated with a missense DCLRE1C variant in a later genetic analysis, and the association was replicated in an independent cohort. Strong co-occurrence of HLA alleles, especially DR and DQ, made assigning TCR associations to individual alleles difficult. Because the 87-base-pair reads could not distinguish some IMGT-functional V segments, including TRBV6-2 and TRBV6-3, those segments were excluded. Presence/absence analyses assumed roughly uniform sequencing depth across donors, an assumption that may not hold. Compared with the approximately 710-donor mean, donors in an Asian-associated ancestry cluster had fewer N-insertions in productive TCRs, according to a later genetic analysis.

CDR1 SGHAT and CDR2 FQNNGV are derived from the germline V gene. The CDR3 goes from the cysteine to the phenylalanine over 14 residues. Here the CDR3 DNA is all that survives: 42 bases in frame from base 1. V sheds 3 bases and J sheds 7 bases, leaving 15 bases between their ends. Concerning this clone: Its antigen remains unidentified. Nothing much larger sits one base from this clone, and base qualities are not available.

In total, approximately 690 healthy bone marrow donors made up the cohort. Cohort members were all nominally healthy when sampled, although unrecorded immune exposures were likely present. The donor tested CMV seronegative, placing the donor among the roughly 340 seronegative members of the cohort. Each donor provided a peripheral blood sample, and peripheral blood mononuclear cells were used for TCR beta sequencing. Genomic DNA was extracted from the blood cell samples with the Qiagen DNeasy Blood Extraction Kit. Libraries were prepared through the immunoSEQ multiplex PCR assay. For the multiplex PCR, a mixture combining 60 forward primers for TCR Vbeta segments and 13 reverse primers for TCR Jbeta segments was used. A multiplex PCR assay on genomic DNA amplified the CDR3 region of rearranged TCR beta genes. The amplified TCR beta libraries were sequenced on the Illumina HiSeq System as 87-base-pair reads. On the authors' methods: A later analysis tallied around 80 million unique TCR beta chains across the 610 or so repertoires, and some 10 million of those chains were shared by two or more donors. To remove PCR and sequencing errors, raw reads were error-corrected and collapsed into unique sequences using a nearest-neighbor algorithm that merged closely related sequences. Alignment of CDR3 sequences to IMGT reference sequences was used to assign V, D and J gene segments. For a sequence to be retained, a match of at least six nucleotides to both a V gene segment and a J gene segment was required. Rearrangements were called productive when the CDR3 lacked stop codons and stayed in frame with V and J; all others were non-productive. CDR3 was defined according to IMGT convention as the region running from the second conserved V-encoded cysteine to the conserved J-encoded phenylalanine. The earlier analysis of 587 of the donors excluded sequences that lacked an unambiguous match to a single V gene segment. In an earlier analysis of almost 600 of the donors, a V segment was called functional when productive rearrangements were above 56.7%, and segregating when the standard deviation between donors exceeded 5%. A statistical classification framework was developed to diagnose cytomegalovirus status using the catalog of TCR beta chain sequences. V and J gene assignment, in a later analysis, came from comparing TCR nucleotide sequences with IMGT/GENE-DB human TR gene sequences. Using the TCRdist pipeline, a later analysis assigned CDR3 sequences along with most-parsimonious VDJ recombination scenarios. A later analysis defined each TCR beta chain by its CDR3 amino acid sequence plus V-gene family, and excluded reads lacking a unique V-gene family. As a way to deal with suspected cross-contamination and a sequencing artifact, a later analysis dropped more than 500 nucleotide sequences that were highly shared and had low generation probability. For each public chain, a later analysis derived a clonal expansion index from normalized ranks of inferred template counts within each repertoire. Generation probabilities in a later analysis came from a VDJ recombination model fitted to out-of-frame rearrangements, and those results were checked against IGoR. A later analysis scored TCR-TCR, TCR-HLA and TCR-CMV co-occurrence with hypergeometric tests, applying a repertoire-size bias correction to TCR pairs. A later analysis estimated false discovery rates by permuting HLA or CMV assignments 20 times. In a later analysis, co-occurring TCRs were grouped using DBSCAN, and TCRdist sequence similarity was added for clustering within HLA-allele-positive subsets. For co-occurrence clustering, repertoires with fewer than 30,000 or more than 120,000 public chains were excluded, along with about five repertoires with anomalous nucleotide sharing. Not all clones reach the TCRdb copy of this immuneACCESS table, which keeps in-frame sequences only. Checked studies attribute under half of the gap to unresolved V genes and leave the rest unexplained. V, J and clone size derive from that table, while D and trimming were established from the DNA sequence. This sample gives about 200,000 clones in total; approximately 83% of them show up just once. Roughly 0.098% of the sample is taken by the ten largest.

The rearrangement combines TRBV11-2 with TRBJ1-1; a weak D assignment points to TRBD1 (5 bases agree). The origin of this receptor is a boy aged 2 to 10 in good health and CMV-seronegative. Sequences were obtained from PBMCs. CDR3 sequence: CASSFGTGDGEAFF. The DNA reads TGTGCCAGCAGCTTCGGGACGGGGGACGGTGAAGCTTTCTTT. With the rest looked up from the reference TRBV11-2 and TRBJ1-1 genes rather than sequenced, the full variable domain is EAGVAQSPRYKIIEKRQSVAFWCNPISGHATLYWYQQILGQGPKLLIQFQNNGVVDDSQLPKDRFSAERLKGVDSTLKIQPAKLEDSAVYLCASSFGTGDGEAFFGQGTRLTVV.